The next 18 T cell receptor beta chains were all read from a single sample in a study of OX40 agonist ivuxolimab in advanced cancers. Clones were read by immunoSEQ multiplex PCR, and TCRdb kept only the in-frame ones, dropping some. In the table there are tens of thousands of clones, 91% of which are singletons. The material sequenced was CD4+ or CD8+ T cells sorted from blood, taken in a trial of the OX40 agonist ivuxolimab. The receptors were gathered from an adult with an advanced solid tumor such as melanoma, head and neck, liver or kidney cancer.

The chain combines TRBV18 with TRBJ2-7; D gene unclear. The CDR3 runs to 14 residues. Germline values: CDR1 KGHSH, CDR2 LQKENI. Trimming took off 3 bases at V and 2 bases at J, with 11 bases between the two ends. The CDR3 DNA sequence: TGTGCCAGCTCACCGGCGACATCGACCTACGAGCAGTACTTC. This translates into CASSPATSTYEQYF.

The rearrangement joins TRBV4-3 to TRBJ2-1; 10 bases line up with TRBD2. The CDR3 has 15 residues. Germline V gives CDR1 LGHNA, CDR2 YSLEER. The J segment lost 6 bases and the V segment lost 5 bases, leaving 7 bases of the junction unmatched. The CDR3 sequence: CASSRSEREGNEQFF. The CDR3 bases are TGCGCCAGCAGCAGAAGCGAGCGGGAGGGCAATGAGCAGTTCTTC.

V is TRBV18 and J is TRBJ2-1, with 12 nucleotides matching TRBD2. The V gene's germline CDR1 is KGHSH and CDR2 LQKENI. There are 14 residues in the CDR3. With 7 bases clipped from V and 6 bases from J, the junction kept 4 bases outside the gene matches. The CDR3 loop is CASYAGLAGNEQFF. As DNA, the CDR3 is TGTGCCAGCTACGCGGGACTAGCGGGCAATGAGCAGTTCTTC.

The CDR3 sequence: CATGTGQREQYF. In nucleotides, the CDR3 is TGTGCCACTGGGACGGGCCAACGTGAGCAGTACTTC. V is TRBV27 and J is TRBJ2-7; D assignment may be TRBD1 or TRBD2 (5 bases each). Trimming pared 10 bases from V and 7 bases from J, leaving 17 bases between. The CDR3 has 12 residues. CDR1 and CDR2 (germline): MNHEY, SMNVEV (reference sequence).

This sequence joins TRBV7-2 and TRBJ2-7; D is tentatively TRBD1 or TRBD2 (6 bases each). The CDR3 sequence is 15 residues long. Between the trimmed V and J ends, which lost 5 bases and 1 base, there was a span of 15 bases. CDR1 and CDR2 (germline): SGHTA, FQGNSA. The CDR3 sequence is CASSLGGTPSYEQYF. In nucleotides, the CDR3 is TGTGCCAGCAGCCTAGGGGGGACTCCATCCTACGAGCAGTACTTC.

The chain employs TRBV4-1 and TRBJ2-2; D may be TRBD2 (6 bases). This CDR3 spans 17 amino acids. Germline assignment: CDR1 MGHRA and CDR2 YSYEKL. With 3 bases removed from V and 7 bases from J, the gap between germline ends came to 21 bases. CDR3 bases: TGCGCCAGCAGCCATCCCCGGGAGCTCCCTTGGGGCGGGGAGCTGTTTTTT. Its protein product is CASSHPRELPWGGELFF.

This rearrangement joins TRBV9 to TRBJ1-1, with D possibly TRBD1 on 5 matching bases. The length of the CDR3 is 17 residues. V was shortened by 1 base and J by 0 bases, with 16 bases between the two germline ends. From germline, CDR1 is SGDLS and CDR2 YYNGEE. The CDR3 spells CASSVRAGRGMNTEAFF. CDR3 in DNA: TGTGCCAGCAGCGTAAGGGCAGGGAGGGGAATGAACACTGAAGCTTTCTTT.

A note on this clone: One end of the junction does not line up with germline, which may come from a read error. The chain recombines TRBV7-7 with TRBJ2-5; 9 nucleotides line up with TRBD1. Germline loops: CDR1 SSHAT, CDR2 FNYEAQ (reference sequence). CDR3 length equals 17 residues. CDR3 region: CASSLSMTGGSRETQYF. CDR3 coding DNA: TGTGCTAGCAGCTTATCCATGACAGGGGGTAGCCGGGAGACCCAGTACTTC.

The rearrangement joins TRBV10-3 to TRBJ1-3; the D gene is possibly TRBD1 (5 bases). This CDR3 spans 15 amino acids. With 3 bases removed from V and 0 bases from J, the gap between germline ends came to 9 bases. Looked up from germline, CDR1 is ENHRY and CDR2 is SYGVKD. The CDR3 is CAISEGDSSGNTIYF. The DNA of the CDR3 is TGTGCCATCAGTGAAGGCGACAGCTCTGGAAACACCATATATTTT.

The count of this clone is one. The V and J genes are TRBV19 and TRBJ1-5; 7 positions match TRBD1. CDR1 and CDR2 (germline): LNHDA, SQIVND (reference sequence). V lost 6 bases and J lost 2; bases outside the gene matches: 7. The CDR3 has 15 residues. This CDR3 reads CASSETGSGNQPQHF. As DNA, the CDR3 is TGTGCCAGTAGCGAGACAGGGTCTGGCAATCAGCCCCAGCATTTT.

The V gene is TRBV28, the J gene TRBJ2-1, with TRBD2 matching 7 bases. Germline trimming cut 5 bases from V and 5 bases from J; bases unmatched to any gene: 12. The germline gives CDR1 MDHEN, CDR2 SYDVKM. This CDR3 comprises 16 residues. The CDR3 sequence is CASSPSGASGNNEQFF. CDR3 DNA sequence: TGTGCCAGCAGTCCTAGTGGCGCTAGCGGAAACAATGAGCAGTTCTTC.

The rearrangement uses TRBV19 and TRBJ2-1, with TRBD1 matching 8 bases. CDR3 size: 16 residues. The germline CDR1 and CDR2 sequences are LNHDA and SQIVND (reference sequence). V shed 3 bases and J 3 bases; nucleotides not matched to a gene: 7. The DNA for the CDR3 is TGTGCCAGTAGTATTATGACCAGGGGGCTCTACAATGAGCAGTTCTTC. Its translation is CASSIMTRGLYNEQFF.

V usage is TRBV19 and J usage is TRBJ1-2; possible D gene TRBD1, 5 bases. This CDR3 is built from 14 residues. The germline V gene has CDR1 LNHDA and CDR2 SQIVND (reference sequence). V was clipped by 3 bases and J by 2 bases, with 10 bases between them. The CDR3, as DNA: TGTGCCAGTAGTATCGGGACCGTGAACTATGGCTACACCTTC. This gives the protein CASSIGTVNYGYTF. The full variable domain, rest sourced from reference TRBV19 and TRBJ1-2, is DGGITQSPKYLFRKEGQNVTLSCEQNLNHDAMYWYRQDPGQGLRLIYYSQIVNDFQKGDIAEGYSVSREKKESFPLTVTSAQKNPTAFYLCASSIGTVNYGYTFGSGTRLTVV.

DNA of the CDR3: TGTGCCAGCAGCCCCGGGGGGGTCGGGAAGACTGGAAAACTGTTTTTT. This codes for CASSPGGVGKTGKLFF. The J gene is TRBJ1-4, the V gene TRBV12-1. TRBV12-1 is labeled a pseudogene. CDR3 length equals 16 residues.

V usage is TRBV7-9 and J usage is TRBJ1-6; weak D call: TRBD1 (6 bases). Per the germline V gene, CDR1 is SEHNR and CDR2 is FQNEAQ (reference sequence). Trimming took off 3 bases at V and 7 bases at J, with 10 bases between the two ends. The CDR3 loop spans 14 amino acids. This CDR3 reads CASSLGGLNSPLHF. CDR3 nucleotide sequence: TGTGCCAGCAGCTTGGGGGGCCTAAATTCACCCCTCCACTTT. Full variable domain (rest looked up from reference TRBV7-9 and TRBJ1-6): DTGVSQNPRHKITKRGQNVTFRCDPISEHNRLYWYRQTLGQGPEFLTYFQNEAQLEKSRLLSDRFSAERPKGSFSTLEIQRTEQGDSAMYLCASSLGGLNSPLHFGNGTRLTVT.

This clone has more than one count but fewer than ten. The chain carries TRBV10-3 and TRBJ2-1; TRBD2 aligns across 11 bases. V lost 6 bases to trimming and J lost 8 bases; unmatched junction nucleotides: 9. The CDR3 is 15 residues long. Germline values: CDR1 ENHRY, CDR2 SYGVKD. DNA for the CDR3: TGTGCCATCAGCCCTAGCGGGGGGAGAGGGGATGAGCAGTTCTTC. Translation gives CAISPSGGRGDEQFF.

As to this clone: Germline and junction disagree at one end, which may indicate a read error. The rearrangement links TRBV7-7 to TRBJ2-2; a possible D gene is TRBD1 (5 bases). This CDR3 region has 15 residues. Germline CDR1 is SSHAT and CDR2 is FNYEAQ (reference sequence). The CDR3 protein is CASSFRAGVTGELFF. The CDR3 region has the DNA TGTGCTAGCAGCTTCAGGGCCGGCGTAACCGGGGAGCTGTTTTTT.

The V call is TRBV28, the J call TRBJ1-5; TRBD1 matches 9 bases. V shed 5 bases, J shed 4 bases, and the junction held 6 bases outside the gene matches. This CDR3 has 15 amino acids. CDR1 and CDR2 (germline): MDHEN, SYDVKM. CDR3 bases: TGTGCCAGCAGTCCTGGGACAGGGAAAAATCAGCCCCAGCATTTT. Amino acid sequence: CASSPGTGKNQPQHF. The whole variable domain, remainder taken from reference TRBV28 and TRBJ1-5, is DVKVTQSSRYLVKRTGEKVFLECVQDMDHENMFWYRQDPGLGLRLIYFSYDVKMKEKGDIPEGYSVSREKKERFSLILESASTNQTSMYLCASSPGTGKNQPQHFGDGTRLSIL.